These T cell receptor beta chains were read from a single sample in a study of CD4 and CD8 cells across lung adenocarcinoma regions. TCRdb re-called the PCR reads with MiXCR, one entry per CDR3 protein. The repertoire holds over 20,000 distinct CDR3 sequences, with over 50% as singletons. Material for sequencing was CD8+ T cells from the center of a lung tumor. The origin of the receptors is a female donor with lung adenocarcinoma. The CD4 and CD8 labels of this study may be unreliable. Both conserved end residues are part of each CDR3. The D gene is left open where the match is weak. Size values are once, few and many counts, or a class for expanded clones, and some rows have none.

TRBD1	TRBV6-1	NA	TRBJ1-2	CASTPPLGDSYDGYTF	TGTGCCAGCACCCCACCCTTAGGGGACAGTTATGATGGCTACACCTTC
NA	TRBV7-2	NA	TRBJ2-1	CASTIGLGLNEQFF	TGTGCCAGCACAATAGGGCTAGGGCTGAATGAGCAGTTCTTC
TRBD1	TRBV10-2	NA	TRBJ2-1	CASSPRDSNEQFF	TGCGCCAGCTCACCCCGGGACAGCAATGAGCAGTTCTTC
NA	TRBV11-2	NA	TRBJ2-3	CASSLGQQSSTDTQYF	TGTGCCAGCAGCTTAGGGCAGCAATCTAGCACAGATACGCAGTATTTT
NA	TRBV10-3	NA	TRBJ2-3	CAIREGGRGVDTQYF	TGTGCCATCAGGGAGGGAGGCCGAGGGGTAGATACGCAGTACTTT
NA	TRBV27	NA	TRBJ2-3	CASSSLTNTQYF	TGTGCCAGCAGTTCCCTCACAAATACTCAGTATTTC
NA	TRBV10-1	NA	TRBJ2-1	CASTGLQISYNEQFF	TGCGCCAGCACGGGCCTACAGATTTCCTACAATGAGCAGTTCTTC
NA	TRBV27	once	TRBJ2-5	CASSLLGMSAGETQYF	TGTGCCAGCAGTTTACTGGGGATGTCCGCAGGAGAGACCCAGTACTTC
TRBD1	TRBV18	NA	TRBJ1-4	CASSPRDRAEKLFF	TGTGCCAGCTCACCACGGGACAGGGCTGAAAAACTGTTTTTT
TRBD1	TRBV25-1	many	TRBJ2-5	CASSEYIGGQLNQETQYF	TGTGCCAGCAGTGAATATATAGGGGGACAGCTGAACCAAGAGACCCAGTACTTC
NA	TRBV3-1	NA	TRBJ2-1	CASSQSFRDGIDNEQFF	TGTGCCAGCAGCCAATCATTTAGGGACGGTATCGACAATGAGCAGTTCTTC
NA	TRBV7-8	NA	TRBJ2-1	CASSPSEARGPNNEQFF	TGTGCCAGCAGCCCTAGCGAAGCTAGGGGACCTAACAATGAGCAGTTCTTC
NA	TRBV10-1	large	TRBJ2-1	CASSESKGSGYNEQFF	TGCGCCAGCAGTGAGTCTAAGGGATCGGGCTACAATGAGCAGTTCTTC
TRBD2	TRBV6-1	medium-sized	TRBJ2-7	CASSPERERYEQYF	TGTGCCAGCAGTCCAGAGCGGGAGAGGTACGAGCAGTACTTC
NA	TRBV3-1	NA	TRBJ2-5	CASSEQGWGTQETQYF	TGTGCCAGCAGCGAGCAGGGTTGGGGGACACAAGAGACCCAGTACTTC
TRBD2	TRBV6-1	medium-sized	TRBJ2-1	CASSEAGTSLYNEQFF	TGTGCCAGCAGTGAAGCCGGGACTAGCCTCTACAATGAGCAGTTCTTC
NA	TRBV6-1	NA	TRBJ2-1	CGRGVGGRNKDTQFF	TGTGGCAGGGGGGTCGGGGGCCGAAACAAAGACACCCAGTTCTTC
NA	TRBV3-1	NA	TRBJ2-5	CASSQGLVETQYF	TGTGCCAGCAGCCAAGGACTAGTAGAGACCCAGTACTTC
TRBD2	TRBV4-1	many	TRBJ2-3	CASSRTSRSTDTQYF	TGCGCCAGCAGTAGGACTAGCCGAAGCACAGATACGCAGTATTTT
TRBD1	TRBV14	NA	TRBJ2-1	CASSQGTYRGNYNEQFF	TGTGCCAGCAGCCAAGGGACATACAGGGGAAACTACAATGAGCAGTTCTTC
TRBD2	TRBV27	NA	TRBJ2-4	CGRGGFVQEIQYF	TGTGGGCGCGGGGGGTTTGTACAAGAGATTCAGTACTTC
NA	TRBV6-1	NA	TRBJ1-5	CASTISLESNQPQHF	TGTGCCAGCACGATCTCCCTGGAAAGCAATCAGCCCCAGCATTTT
NA	TRBV6-1	NA	TRBJ2-5	CASRDNVLQETQYF	TGTGCCAGCAGGGACAACGTCCTCCAAGAGACCCAGTACTTC
NA	TRBV27	NA	TRBJ2-4	CGSGATDIQYF	TGTGGCAGCGGTGCCACAGACATTCAGTATTTC
TRBD1	TRBV4-1	many	TRBJ2-5	CASSRGTGPYQETQYF	TGCGCCAGCAGCCGAGGGACAGGCCCATACCAAGAGACCCAGTACTTC
NA	TRBV10-2	medium-sized	TRBJ1-2	CASRTDAYGYTF	TGCGCCAGCAGAACGGACGCCTATGGCTACACCTTC
NA	TRBV12-3/TRBV12-4	NA	TRBJ2-6	CGAGTGGRNTETQYF	TGTGGCGCCGGGACCGGGGGCCGTAACACAGAGACGCAGTATTTC
NA	TRBV7-3	NA	TRBJ2-5	CASSPGRRGPAQETQYF	TGTGCCAGCAGCCCCGGGAGGAGGGGGCCCGCCCAAGAGACCCAGTACTTC
NA	TRBV4-2	few	TRBJ2-5	CASSQEGGGTETQYF	TGTGCCAGCAGCCAAGAGGGAGGAGGGACGGAGACCCAGTACTTC
NA	TRBV7-2	many	TRBJ2-5	CASSLTKAETQYF	TGTGCCAGCAGCTTAACGAAGGCAGAGACCCAGTACTTC
NA	TRBV27	NA	TRBJ2-4	CARRPGVGPKDIQYF	TGTGCCCGCAGGCCGGGGGTGGGACCCAAAGACATTCAGTACTTT
NA	TRBV6-1	NA	TRBJ2-1	CASSSLRREQFF	TGTGCCAGCAGCTCCCTCAGGCGTGAGCAGTTCTTC
TRBD1	TRBV9	NA	TRBJ2-5	CASSGGQGAGETQYF	TGTGCCAGCAGCGGGGGACAGGGGGCGGGGGAGACCCAGTACTTC
TRBD2	TRBV27	many	TRBJ2-5	CASRRLAGDPLQETQYF	TGTGCCAGCAGAAGACTAGCGGGAGATCCCTTACAAGAGACCCAGTACTTC
NA	TRBV27	NA	TRBJ2-3	CASSFLDTQYF	TGTGCCAGCAGTTTCCTAGATACGCAGTATTTT
NA	TRBV6-1	NA	TRBJ1-4	CATGGVPEKLFF	TGTGCCACGGGCGGGGTTCCTGAAAAACTGTTTTTT
NA	TRBV11-2	NA	TRBJ2-1	CASNLDPPNEQFF	TGTGCCAGCAACTTAGATCCCCCCAATGAGCAGTTCTTC
TRBD1	TRBV12-3/TRBV12-4	once	TRBJ2-1	CASTYRGTGGWDYHYNEQFF	TGTGCCAGCACCTACCGTGGGACAGGGGGCTGGGACTACCATTACAATGAGCAGTTCTTC
TRBD2	TRBV23-1	NA	TRBJ2-1	CASSHRKPSGSYNEQFF	TGCGCCAGCAGTCACCGTAAACCTAGCGGGAGTTACAATGAGCAGTTCTTC
NA	TRBV6-1	NA	TRBJ2-5	CASSEVGVGGANQETQYF	TGTGCCAGCAGTGAAGTGGGGGTGGGAGGCGCTAACCAAGAGACCCAGTATTTC
NA	TRBV3-1	NA	TRBJ2-5	CASSPTGPVETQYF	TGTGCCAGCAGCCCAACAGGGCCAGTAGAGACCCAGTACTTC
TRBD1	TRBV6-1	many	TRBJ1-1	CASTGTGYETEAFF	TGTGCCAGCACCGGGACAGGGTACGAGACTGAAGCTTTCTTT
NA	TRBV27	NA	TRBJ2-1	CASLSGFHAFSYNEQFF	TGTGCCAGCCTAAGCGGGTTCCATGCCTTCTCCTACAATGAGCAGTTCTTC
TRBD1	TRBV27	NA	TRBJ2-1	CASSLSHRGNEQFF	TGTGCCAGCAGTTTATCGCACAGGGGCAATGAGCAGTTCTTC
NA	TRBV3-1	few	TRBJ2-1	CASSQSDLRNEQFF	TGTGCCAGCAGCCAAAGCGACCTCCGCAATGAGCAGTTCTTC
NA	TRBV6-1	NA	TRBJ1-1	CASSQSQGQKTEAFF	TGTGCCAGCAGTCAAAGTCAGGGTCAGAAAACTGAAGCTTTCTTT
NA	TRBV27	medium-sized	TRBJ2-1	CASSPRGRLGPGDEQFF	TGTGCCAGCAGCCCTCGGGGGCGACTGGGACCCGGAGATGAGCAGTTCTTC
NA	TRBV10-1	few	TRBJ2-5	CASSESRGMETQYF	TGCGCCAGCAGTGAGTCGAGGGGTATGGAGACCCAGTACTTC
NA	TRBV25-1	many	TRBJ2-1	CASSEYGVGFF	TGTGCCAGCAGTGAATATGGGGTAGGGTTCTTC
TRBD2	TRBV30	NA	TRBJ2-1	CAWTPGASGSIHEQFF	TGTGCCTGGACCCCGGGGGCTAGCGGGTCCATCCATGAGCAGTTCTTC
NA	TRBV4-1	many	TRBJ2-5	CASSQRPSDETQYF	TGCGCCAGCAGCCAAAGGCCTAGTGATGAGACCCAGTACTTC
NA	TRBV9	few	TRBJ2-3	CASSVERHTDTQYF	TGTGCCAGCAGCGTAGAAAGACACACAGATACGCAGTATTTT
TRBD2	TRBV20-1	NA	TRBJ2-7	CSNQLATSYEQYF	TGCAGTAACCAACTAGCGACCTCCTACGAGCAGTACTTC
NA	TRBV4-1	few	TRBJ2-1	CASSPHTTQGSAPPLPFF	TGCGCCAGCAGCCCCCACACCACCCAGGGGTCAGCCCCACCTCTACCGTTCTTC
NA	TRBV28	NA	TRBJ2-4	CASGLGLTDKNTQYF	TGTGCCAGCGGTTTGGGGCTGACCGACAAAAATACGCAGTATTTC